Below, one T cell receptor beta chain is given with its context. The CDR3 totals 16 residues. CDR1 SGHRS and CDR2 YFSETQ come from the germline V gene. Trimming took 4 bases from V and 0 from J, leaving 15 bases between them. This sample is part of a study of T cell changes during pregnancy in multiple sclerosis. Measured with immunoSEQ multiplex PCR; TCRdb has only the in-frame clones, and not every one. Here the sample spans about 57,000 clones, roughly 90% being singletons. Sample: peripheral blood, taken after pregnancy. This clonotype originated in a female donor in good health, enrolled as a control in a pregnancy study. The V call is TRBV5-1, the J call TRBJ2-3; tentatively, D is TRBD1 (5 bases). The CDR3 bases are TGCGCCAGCAGCCACTCGACAGCCCGGAGCACAGATACGCAGTATTTT. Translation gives CASSHSTARSTDTQYF.